What follows describes a single T cell receptor (beta chain). The table came from immunoSEQ multiplex PCR; TCRdb's copy has only in-frame clones and leaves some out. The profile shows some 400,000 clones, around 87% of them singletons. This entry belongs to a study of blood T cell repertoires in COVID-19. This CDR3 spans 12 amino acids. Germline V gene data show CDR1 as SGHTA and CDR2 as FQGNSA. V was trimmed by 2 bases and J by 3 bases, leaving 2 bases between them. The sequence came from a man between 18 and 35 years old with active or convalescent COVID-19. The V call is TRBV7-2, the J call TRBJ1-3; D is uncertain. What was sequenced was peripheral blood. The CDR3 here is CASSLLGNTIYF. The CDR3 bases are TGTGCCAGCAGCTTACTTGGAAACACCATATATTTT.